The 4 T cell receptor beta chains given below trace back to one sample, sequenced in a study. One entry per CDR3 protein, called by TCRdb with MiXCR from the RT-PCR reads. The sample consists of thousands of distinct CDR3 sequences, 30% to 40% of them appearing once. The sequencing sample was made of memory CD4+ T cells from salivary gland. The receptors come from a female donor with primary Sjogren's syndrome.

Within the sample, this clonotype is medium-sized. The rearrangement uses TRBV12-3 or TRBV12-4 and TRBJ1-5; possibly TRBD1 for D (5 bases). CDR3 length: 15 amino acids. The V end lost 6 bases, the J end lost 4 bases, and 16 bases lay between the germline ends. CDR3 coding DNA: TGTGCCAGCAGCCTCTCGGCAGGGCCGAATCAGCCCCAGCATTTT. This codes for CASSLSAGPNQPQHF.

The chain is built from TRBV20-1 and TRBJ2-5; 9 nucleotides agree with TRBD1. CDR3 length: 12 residues. Germline V gene lookup returns CDR1 DFQATT and CDR2 SNEGSKA (reference sequence). V lost 3 bases, J lost 9 bases, and 5 bases stayed unmatched. CDR3 sequence reads: CSARTGGQPQYF. The CDR3 DNA follows: TGCAGTGCTAGGACAGGGGGACAGCCCCAGTACTTC.

This clonotype was counted ten times or more. The V gene is TRBV2, the J gene TRBJ2-2; no definite D call. Trimming shortened V by 4 bases and J by 0 bases, and 3 bases separated the two germline ends. CDR3 length equals 13 residues. Germline CDR1 and CDR2: SNHLY and FYNNEI. In DNA form, the CDR3 reads TGTGCCAGCAGTGGCTCGAACACCGGGGAGCTGTTTTTT. It yields the protein CASSGSNTGELFF.

Concerning this clonotype: Given a much more abundant clone one base away, this may be a read error. The chain combines TRBV5-4 with TRBJ1-1; D uncertain. Germline CDR1 SGHNT, CDR2 YYREEE (reference sequence). This CDR3 has 14 amino acids. The V gene lost 4 bases and the J gene lost 4 bases, with 14 bases spanning the gap. CDR3 protein: CASSQQLLSTEAFF. In DNA form, the CDR3 reads TGTGCCAGCAGCCAGCAGCTGTTGAGCACTGAAGCTTTCTTT.